One T cell receptor beta chain is described in this entry. Its antigen remains unidentified. This specimen comes from a study of early stage breast cancer tumors. Study at large: Approximately 10-fold was the mean read coverage per sample.

Study findings and constraints: In 14 of 16 patients, blood comparison separated tumor from normal breast. Commonly generated sequences made up most enriched TCRB sequences shared between patients.

The CDR3 contains 13 residues. CDR1 and CDR2 (germline): KGHSH, LQKENI. The ends lost 2 bases at V and 14 bases at J; junction bases unmatched: 11. TCRdb's copy holds only in-frame clones and misses some; the assay was immunoSEQ multiplex PCR. The data hold around 51,000 clones, with about three quarters observed a single time. This receptor was obtained from a person aged 40-50 years with breast cancer. The sequencing input was blood. The V call is TRBV18, the J call TRBJ1-1, with TRBD1 matching 7 bases. CDR3 sequence: CASSPDRTGGLFF. The CDR3 region has the DNA TGTGCCAGCTCACCAGACCGGACAGGTGGGTTGTTCTTT. Filled out from reference TRBV18 and TRBJ1-1, the complete variable domain reads NAGVMQNPRHLVRRRGQEARLRCSPMKGHSHVYWYRQLPEEGLKFMVYLQKENIIDESGMPKERFSAEFPKEGPSILRIQQVVRGDSAAYFCASSPDRTGGLFFGQGTRLTVV.